This T cell receptor beta chain was sequenced in a study of cytomegalovirus exposure and HLA in healthy donors. Findings and caveats of the study: Cytomegalovirus status was reportedly diagnosed by the classifier with high specificity and sensitivity. A link between a missense DCLRE1C variant and TCR beta V- and J-gene trimming emerged from a later analysis.

The CDR3 consists of 19 residues. With 1 base clipped from V and 5 bases from J, the junction kept 12 bases outside the gene matches. Germline V gene sequence: CDR1 LGHNA, CDR2 YNFKEQ. Donors likely had unrecorded immune exposures despite being nominally healthy when sampled. PCR employed 60 Vbeta and 13 Jbeta primers. Repertoires were generated with immunoSEQ multiplex PCR, while TCRdb's copy carries only in-frame clones and drops some. The repertoire includes over 70,000 clones, around 80% of them detected once, and roughly 2.6% sits in the top ten. There are a few counts of this clone. Its antigen is as yet unknown.

This TCR was sampled from a male donor in good health and CMV-seropositive. The J gene is TRBJ2-2, the V gene TRBV4-2; 11 bases agree with TRBD2. The sample comprised PBMCs. The CDR3 sequence is CASSQATGTSGIETGELFF. The CDR3 DNA is TGTGCCAGCAGCCAAGCGACCGGGACTAGCGGTATAGAGACCGGGGAGCTGTTTTTT.